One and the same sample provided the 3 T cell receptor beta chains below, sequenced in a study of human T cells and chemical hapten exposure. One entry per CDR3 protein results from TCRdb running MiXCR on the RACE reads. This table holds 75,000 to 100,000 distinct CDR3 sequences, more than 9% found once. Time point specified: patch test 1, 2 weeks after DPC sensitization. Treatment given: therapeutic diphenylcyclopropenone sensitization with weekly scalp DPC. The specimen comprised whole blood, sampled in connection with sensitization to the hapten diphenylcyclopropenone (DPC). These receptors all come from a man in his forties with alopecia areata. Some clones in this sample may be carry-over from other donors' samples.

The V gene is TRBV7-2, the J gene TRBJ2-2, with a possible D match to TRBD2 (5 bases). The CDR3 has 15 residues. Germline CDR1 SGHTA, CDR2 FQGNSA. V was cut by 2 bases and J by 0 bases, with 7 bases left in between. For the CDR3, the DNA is TGTGCCAGCAGCTTAACTAGTCCGAACACCGGGGAGCTGTTTTTT. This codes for CASSLTSPNTGELFF.

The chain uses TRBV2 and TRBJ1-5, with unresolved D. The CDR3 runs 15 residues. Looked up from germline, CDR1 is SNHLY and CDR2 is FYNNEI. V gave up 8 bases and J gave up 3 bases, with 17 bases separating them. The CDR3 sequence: CASGLEAAINQPQHF. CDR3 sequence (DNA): TGTGCCAGCGGTTTGGAGGCGGCGATCAATCAGCCCCAGCATTTT.

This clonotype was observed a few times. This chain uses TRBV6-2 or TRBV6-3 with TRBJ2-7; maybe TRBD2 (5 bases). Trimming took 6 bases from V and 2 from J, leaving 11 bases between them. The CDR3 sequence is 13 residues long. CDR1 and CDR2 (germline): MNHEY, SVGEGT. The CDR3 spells CASSEHGAYEQYV. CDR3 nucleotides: TGTGCCAGCAGCGAACACGGGGCCTACGAGCAGTACGTC.